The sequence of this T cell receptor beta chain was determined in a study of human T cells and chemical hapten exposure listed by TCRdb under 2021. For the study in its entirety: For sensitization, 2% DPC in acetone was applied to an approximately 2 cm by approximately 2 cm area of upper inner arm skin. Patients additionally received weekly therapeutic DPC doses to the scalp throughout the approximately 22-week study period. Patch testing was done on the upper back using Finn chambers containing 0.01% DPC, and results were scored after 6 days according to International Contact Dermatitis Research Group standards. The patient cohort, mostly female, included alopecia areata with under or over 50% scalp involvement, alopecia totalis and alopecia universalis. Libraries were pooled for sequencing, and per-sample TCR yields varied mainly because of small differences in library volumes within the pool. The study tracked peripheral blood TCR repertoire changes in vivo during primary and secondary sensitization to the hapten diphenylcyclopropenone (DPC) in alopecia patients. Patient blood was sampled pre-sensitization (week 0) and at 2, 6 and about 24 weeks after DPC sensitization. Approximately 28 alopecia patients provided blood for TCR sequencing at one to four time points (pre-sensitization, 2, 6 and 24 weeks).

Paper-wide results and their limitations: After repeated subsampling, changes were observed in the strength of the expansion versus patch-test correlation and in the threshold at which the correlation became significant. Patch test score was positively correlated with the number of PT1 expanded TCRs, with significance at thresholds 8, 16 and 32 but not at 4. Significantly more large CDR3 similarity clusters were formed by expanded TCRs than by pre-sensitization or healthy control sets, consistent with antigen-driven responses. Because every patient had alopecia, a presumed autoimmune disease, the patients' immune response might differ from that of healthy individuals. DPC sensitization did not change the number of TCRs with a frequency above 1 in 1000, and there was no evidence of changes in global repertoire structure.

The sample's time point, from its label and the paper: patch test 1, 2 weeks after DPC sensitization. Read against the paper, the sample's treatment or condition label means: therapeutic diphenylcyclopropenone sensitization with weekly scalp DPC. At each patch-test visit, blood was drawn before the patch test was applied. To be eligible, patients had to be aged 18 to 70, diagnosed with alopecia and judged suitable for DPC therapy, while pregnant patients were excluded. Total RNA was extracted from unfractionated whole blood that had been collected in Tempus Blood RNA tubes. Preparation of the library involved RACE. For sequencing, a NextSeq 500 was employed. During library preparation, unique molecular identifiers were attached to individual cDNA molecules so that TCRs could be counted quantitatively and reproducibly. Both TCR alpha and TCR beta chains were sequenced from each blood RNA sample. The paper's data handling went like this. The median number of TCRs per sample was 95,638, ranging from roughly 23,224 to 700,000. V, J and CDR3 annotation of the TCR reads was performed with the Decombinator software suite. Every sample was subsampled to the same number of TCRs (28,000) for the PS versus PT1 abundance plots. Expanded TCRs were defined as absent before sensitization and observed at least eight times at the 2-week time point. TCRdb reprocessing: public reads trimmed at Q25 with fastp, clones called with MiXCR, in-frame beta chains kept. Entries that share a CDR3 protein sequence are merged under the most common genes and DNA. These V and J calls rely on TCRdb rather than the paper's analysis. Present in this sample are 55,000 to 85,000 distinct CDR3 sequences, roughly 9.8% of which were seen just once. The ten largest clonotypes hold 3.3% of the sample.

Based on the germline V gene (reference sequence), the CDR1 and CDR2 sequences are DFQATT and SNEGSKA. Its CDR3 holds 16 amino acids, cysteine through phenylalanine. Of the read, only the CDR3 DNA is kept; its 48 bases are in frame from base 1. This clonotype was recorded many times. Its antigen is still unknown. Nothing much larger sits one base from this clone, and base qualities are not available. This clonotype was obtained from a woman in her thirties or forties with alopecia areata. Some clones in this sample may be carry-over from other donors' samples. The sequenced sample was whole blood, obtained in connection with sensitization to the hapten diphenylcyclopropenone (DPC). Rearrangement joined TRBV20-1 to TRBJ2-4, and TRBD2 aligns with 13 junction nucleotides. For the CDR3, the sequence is CSAAPRTSGGWHIQYF. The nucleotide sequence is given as TGCAGCGCAGCTCCTCGGACTAGCGGGGGTTGGCACATTCAGTACTTC.